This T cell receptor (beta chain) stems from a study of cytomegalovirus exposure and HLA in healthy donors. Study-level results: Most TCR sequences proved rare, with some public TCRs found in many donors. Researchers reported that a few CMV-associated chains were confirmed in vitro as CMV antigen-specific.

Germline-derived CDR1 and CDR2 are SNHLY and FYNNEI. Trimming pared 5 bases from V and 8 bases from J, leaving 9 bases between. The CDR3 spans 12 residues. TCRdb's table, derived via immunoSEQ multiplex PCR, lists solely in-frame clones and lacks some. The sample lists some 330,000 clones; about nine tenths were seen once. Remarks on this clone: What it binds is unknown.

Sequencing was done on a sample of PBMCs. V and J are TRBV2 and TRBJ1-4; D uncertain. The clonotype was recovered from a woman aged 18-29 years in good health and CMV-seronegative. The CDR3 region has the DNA TGTGCCAGCAGTCTCGGGAGCGAAAAACTGTTTTTT. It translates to CASSLGSEKLFF.